A single sample gave rise to the 9 T cell receptor beta chains below, sequenced in a study of Graves' ophthalmopathy and Graves' hyperthyroidism (dated by TCRdb to about 2018). The listed sequencing device is Illumina HiSeq 2000. TCR beta CDR3 regions were amplified from RNA transcripts for repertoire sequencing. The first round was an RT-PCR using HTBI primers with the Qiagen OneStep RT-PCR kit, and this first round was followed by a second-round multiplex PCR, then size selection and purification. TCRdb trimmed the raw reads at Q25, called clones with MiXCR and kept productive beta chains. Rows merge per CDR3 protein into single entries with the most common DNA and genes. The sample profile shows about 740,000 distinct CDR3 sequences; 35% to 50% of them were found once. Approximately 46% of the sample is in the top ten clones. Sequencing input: peripheral blood. The receptor set was obtained from an adult man with Graves' ophthalmopathy.

This clonotype was seen only a few times. This chain links TRBV19 with TRBJ1-5; D gene uncertain. This CDR3 is built from 15 residues. V dropped 3 bases and J dropped 0 bases, with 9 bases sitting between them. Germline CDR1 LNHDA, CDR2 SQIVND (reference sequence). The CDR3 DNA sequence: TGTGCCAGTAGTATCTCGAGCAATAGCAATCAGCCCCAGCATTTT. Protein product: CASSISSNSNQPQHF.

J is TRBJ1-2 and V is TRBV2; D might be TRBD1 (6 bases). The V gene lost 8 bases and the J gene lost 7 bases, with 17 bases spanning the gap. This CDR3 has 13 residues. Germline CDR1 reads SNHLY; CDR2 reads FYNNEI. The CDR3 DNA sequence: TGTGCCAGCGGGGGGGCCTTCTTCTTTGGCTACACCTTC. Translated, it gives CASGGAFFFGYTF.

The sample holds many counts of this clonotype. The V gene is TRBV29-1, the J gene TRBJ2-7; D is ambiguous. The CDR3 runs 12 residues. From germline, CDR1 is SQVTM and CDR2 ANQGSEA. V was cut by 4 bases and J by 2 bases, with 9 bases left in between. The CDR3 nucleotides read TGCAGCGTTGTAGGGCAAACCTACGAGCAGTACTTC. Translating it yields CSVVGQTYEQYF.

This clonotype was detected a few times. V is TRBV7-9 and J is TRBJ1-2, with D possibly being TRBD1 (5 bases). This CDR3 spans 20 amino acids. The germline gives CDR1 SEHNR, CDR2 FQNEAQ (reference sequence). Trimming left V 0 bases short and J 11 bases short, with 34 bases between. The CDR3 sequence: CASSLAGTSNTGELAQRYTF. CDR3 nucleotides: TGTGCCAGCAGCTTAGCCGGGACTAGCAACACCGGGGAGCTGGCACAGAGATACACCTTC.

This clonotype was observed a handful of times. V usage is TRBV7-9 and J usage is TRBJ2-5; D remains unclear. V gave up 1 base and J gave up 4 bases, with 10 bases separating them. The germline V gene has CDR1 SEHNR and CDR2 FQNEAQ (reference sequence). This CDR3 has 14 residues. The CDR3 region is CASSLGGIPETQYF. Here the CDR3 DNA reads TGTGCCAGCAGCTTAGGAGGTATTCCAGAGACCCAGTACTTC.

This clonotype appeared a few times. V is TRBV20-1 and J is TRBJ2-5; tentatively, D is TRBD1 (7 bases). Per germline, CDR1 DFQATT and CDR2 SNEGSKA (reference sequence). The CDR3 loop spans 14 amino acids. The V end was cut by 3 bases, the J end by 6 bases, with 17 bases between. CDR3 sequence (DNA): TGCAGTGCTAGTTCCCCGGCAGGGGGGCAGACCCAGTACTTC. Its translation: CSASSPAGGQTQYF.

The CDR3 reads CSSSPGTARGYEQYF. The DNA for the CDR3 is TGCAGCTCAAGTCCCGGGACAGCCAGGGGCTACGAGCAGTACTTC. This rearrangement joins TRBV29-1 to TRBJ2-7; TRBD1 aligns across 7 bases. Germline trimming cut 8 bases from V and 3 bases from J; bases unmatched to any gene: 16. Germline loops: CDR1 SQVTM, CDR2 ANQGSEA. This CDR3 has 15 amino acids.

This clonotype came up a few times. The chain has TRBV29-1 and TRBJ2-7; tentative D call: TRBD1 (6 bases). Germline lookup yields CDR1 SQVTM and CDR2 ANQGSEA. V gave up 3 bases and J gave up 2 bases, with 11 bases separating them. The CDR3 covers 13 residues. DNA for the CDR3: TGCAGCGTTGAGCTTCAGGGGCCCTACGAGCAGTACTTC. Translating it yields CSVELQGPYEQYF.

This clonotype was counted many times. The rearrangement uses TRBV15 and TRBJ1-6; the match to TRBD1 covers 7 bases. J gave up 6 bases and V 5 bases, and 10 bases lay outside the gene matches. The CDR3 contains 16 residues. CDR1 is LNHNV, CDR2 YYDKDF, per germline (reference sequence). CDR3 nucleotide sequence: TGTGCCACCAGCCACAAAACAGGGGTTGGTAATTCACCCCTCCACTTT. Translation gives CATSHKTGVGNSPLHF. Drawing the rest from reference TRBV15 and TRBJ1-6, the complete variable domain is DAMVIQNPRYQVTQFGKPVTLSCSQTLNHNVMYWYQQKSSQAPKLLFHYYDKDFNNEADTPDNFQSRRPNTSFCFLDIRSPGLGDTAMYLCATSHKTGVGNSPLHFGNGTRLTVT.